What follows describes a single TCR beta chain. TCRdb redid the calling of the RT-PCR reads with MiXCR, one entry per CDR3 protein. The table includes roughly 500,000 distinct CDR3 sequences, approximately 20% detected once. This specimen comes from a study of response to subunit inactivated influenza vaccine. Trimming left V 4 bases short and J 0 bases short, with 16 bases between. This CDR3 contains 16 residues. Germline V gene data show CDR1 as SGHTA and CDR2 as FQGNSA. The same specimen was also included in a second study, on T cells expressing NK-cell markers. That investigation notes: A 5'RACE template switching approach incorporating UMIs was used to make TCR beta cDNA. It was sorted CD3+CD56-NKG2C+, CD3+CD56+NKG2C- and CD3+CD56+NKG2C+ T cells that provided the TCR beta repertoires. Seven of eight sequenced donors tested HCMV-seropositive; one tested seronegative. For four donors, these clonotypes were likewise the leading ones in the CD3+CD56-NKG2C+ fraction.

The source is a man in his fifties or sixties who received an inactivated influenza vaccine. Source: CD4+ T cells sorted from PBMCs, taken 11 to 12 days after vaccination. The chain recombines TRBV7-2 with TRBJ2-7; D might be TRBD1 or TRBD2, each matching 5 bases. The CDR3 here is CASSSGTGRGSYEQYF. Here the CDR3 DNA reads TGTGCCAGCAGCTCAGGGACGGGAAGGGGCTCCTACGAGCAGTACTTC. The full variable domain, with the rest looked up from reference TRBV7-2 and TRBJ2-7, is GAGVSQSPSNKVTEKGKDVELRCDPISGHTALYWYRQSLGQGLEFLIYFQGNSAPDKSGLPSDRFSAERTGGSVSTLTIQRTQQEDSAVYLCASSSGTGRGSYEQYFGPGTRLTVT.